This T cell receptor (beta chain) was observed in a study of T cell responses to AZD1222 COVID-19 vaccine. Study results and caveats: With two AZD1222 doses given, Spike-specific TCR breadth and depth both rose. Targeting of unmutated variant regions was reportedly seen in nearly half of spike-specific TCRs. Most donors were white British, females outnumbered males, and clonal diversity was possibly underestimated.

On this clone: The antigen is not known.

In germline, CDR1 is SGHTA, CDR2 FQGNSA. V gave up 3 bases and J gave up 1 base; unmatched junction bases: 2. The CDR3 sequence is 14 residues long. Produced via immunoSEQ multiplex PCR; TCRdb's table is partial and in-frame only. The sample has about 68,000 clones; 60% to 85% are singletons. This sequence originates from an adult in good health. The V and J genes are TRBV7-2 and TRBJ2-5, with TRBD1 identical over 7 bases. The source material was peripheral blood, sampled on day 0 of AZD1222 vaccination. The CDR3 DNA follows: TGTGCCAGCAGCTTTACAGGGGCCCAAGAGACCCAGTACTTC. It translates to CASSFTGAQETQYF.